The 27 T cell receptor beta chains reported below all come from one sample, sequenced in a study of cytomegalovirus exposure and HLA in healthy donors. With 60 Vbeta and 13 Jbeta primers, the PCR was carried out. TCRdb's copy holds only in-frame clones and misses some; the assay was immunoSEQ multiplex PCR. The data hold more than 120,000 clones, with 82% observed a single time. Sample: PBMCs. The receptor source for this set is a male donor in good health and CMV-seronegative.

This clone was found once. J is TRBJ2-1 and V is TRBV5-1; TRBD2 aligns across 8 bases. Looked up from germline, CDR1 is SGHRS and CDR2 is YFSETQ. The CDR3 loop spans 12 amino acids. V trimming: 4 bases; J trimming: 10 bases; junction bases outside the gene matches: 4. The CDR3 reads CASSLGLVEQFF. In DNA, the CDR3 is TGCGCCAGCAGCCTGGGACTAGTCGAGCAGTTCTTC.

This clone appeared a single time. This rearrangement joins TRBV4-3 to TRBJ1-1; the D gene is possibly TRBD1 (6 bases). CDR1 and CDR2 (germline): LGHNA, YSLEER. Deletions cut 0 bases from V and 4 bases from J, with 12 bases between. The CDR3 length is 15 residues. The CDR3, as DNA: TGCGCCAGCAGCCAAGATTTAGGGGGTCTCACTGAAGCTTTCTTT. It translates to CASSQDLGGLTEAFF.

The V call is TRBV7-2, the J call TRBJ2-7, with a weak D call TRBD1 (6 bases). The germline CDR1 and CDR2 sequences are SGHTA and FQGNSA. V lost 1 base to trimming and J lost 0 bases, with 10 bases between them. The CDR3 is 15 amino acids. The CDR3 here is CASSLGGQYSYEQYF. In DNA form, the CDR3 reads TGTGCCAGCAGCTTAGGGGGGCAATACTCCTACGAGCAGTACTTC.

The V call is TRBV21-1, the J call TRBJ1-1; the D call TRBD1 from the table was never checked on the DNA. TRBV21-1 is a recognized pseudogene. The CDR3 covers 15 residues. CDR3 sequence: CASSGKGVKNTEAFF. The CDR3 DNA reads TGTGCCAGCAGCGGAAAGGGGGTGAAGAACACTGAAGCTTTCTTT.

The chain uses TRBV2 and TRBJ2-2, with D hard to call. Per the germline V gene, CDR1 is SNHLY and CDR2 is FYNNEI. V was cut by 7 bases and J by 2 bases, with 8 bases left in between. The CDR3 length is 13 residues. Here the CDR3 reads CASTTDNTGELFF. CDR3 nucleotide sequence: TGTGCCAGCACAACAGATAACACCGGGGAGCTGTTTTTT.

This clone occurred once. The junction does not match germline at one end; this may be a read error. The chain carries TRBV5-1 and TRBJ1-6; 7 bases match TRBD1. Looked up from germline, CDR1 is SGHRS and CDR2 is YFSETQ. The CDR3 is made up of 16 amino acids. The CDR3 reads CASTLGPGQHNSPLHF. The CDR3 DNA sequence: TGCGCCAGCACCTTGGGTCCGGGACAGCATAATTCACCCCTCCACTTT.

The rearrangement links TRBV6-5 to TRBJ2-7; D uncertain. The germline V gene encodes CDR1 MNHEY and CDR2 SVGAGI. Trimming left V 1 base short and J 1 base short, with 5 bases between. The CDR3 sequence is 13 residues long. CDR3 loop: CASSYYQSYEQYF. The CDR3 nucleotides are TGTGCCAGCAGTTACTACCAGTCCTACGAGCAGTACTTC.

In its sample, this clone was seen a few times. CDR3 DNA: TGTGCCACCAGCAGAGATCAGGTTTCAGATGAGCAGTTCTTC. This translates into CATSRDQVSDEQFF. This sequence joins TRBV15 and TRBJ2-1; D not certain. The ends were cut back, 0 bases at V and 8 bases at J, with 11 bases in the middle. Germline CDR1 reads LNHNV; CDR2 reads YYDKDF (reference sequence). CDR3 size: 14 residues.

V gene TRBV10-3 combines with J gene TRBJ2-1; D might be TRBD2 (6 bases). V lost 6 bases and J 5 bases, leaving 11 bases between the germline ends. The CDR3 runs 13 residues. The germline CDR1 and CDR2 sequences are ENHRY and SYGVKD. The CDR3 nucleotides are TGTGCCATCAGCCGACTAGTGAACAATGAGCAGTTCTTC. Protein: CAISRLVNNEQFF.

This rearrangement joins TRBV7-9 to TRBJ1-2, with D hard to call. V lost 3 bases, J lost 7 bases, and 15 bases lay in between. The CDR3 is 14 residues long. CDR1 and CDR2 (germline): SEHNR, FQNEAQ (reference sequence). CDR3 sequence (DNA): TGTGCCAGCAGCTTCTCGGACGGGGAGACTGGCTACACCTTC. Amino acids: CASSFSDGETGYTF.

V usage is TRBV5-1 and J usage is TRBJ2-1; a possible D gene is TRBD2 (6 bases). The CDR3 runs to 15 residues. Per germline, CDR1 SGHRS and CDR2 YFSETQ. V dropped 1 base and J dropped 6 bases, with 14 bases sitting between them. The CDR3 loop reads CASSLSARGLNEQFF. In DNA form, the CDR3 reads TGCGCCAGCAGCTTGTCCGCGCGGGGTCTCAATGAGCAGTTCTTC.

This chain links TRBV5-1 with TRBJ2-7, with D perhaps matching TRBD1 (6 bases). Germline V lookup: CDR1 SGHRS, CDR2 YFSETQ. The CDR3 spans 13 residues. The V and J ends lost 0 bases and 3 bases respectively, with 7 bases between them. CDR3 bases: TGCGCCAGCAGCTTGGGACAGGACTACGAGCAGTACTTC. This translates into CASSLGQDYEQYF.

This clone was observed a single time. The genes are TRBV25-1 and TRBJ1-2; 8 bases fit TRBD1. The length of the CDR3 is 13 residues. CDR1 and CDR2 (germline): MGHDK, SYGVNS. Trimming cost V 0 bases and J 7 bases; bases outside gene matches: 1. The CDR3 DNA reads TGTGCCAGCAGTGAATACACAGGGGGTGGCTACACCTTC. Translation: CASSEYTGGGYTF.

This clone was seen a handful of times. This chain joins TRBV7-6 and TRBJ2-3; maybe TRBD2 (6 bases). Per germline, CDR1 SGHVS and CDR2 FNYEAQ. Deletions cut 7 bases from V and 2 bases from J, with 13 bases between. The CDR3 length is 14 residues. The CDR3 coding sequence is TGTGCCAGCACCTCCGGGACTGTCACAGATACGCAGTATTTT. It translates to CASTSGTVTDTQYF.

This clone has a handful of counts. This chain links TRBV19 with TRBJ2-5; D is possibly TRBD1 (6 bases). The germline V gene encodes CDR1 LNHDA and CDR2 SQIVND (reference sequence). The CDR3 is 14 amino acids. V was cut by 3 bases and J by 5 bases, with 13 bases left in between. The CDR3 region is CASSMGAGRETQYF. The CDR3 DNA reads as TGTGCCAGTAGTATGGGGGCAGGTCGGGAGACCCAGTACTTC.

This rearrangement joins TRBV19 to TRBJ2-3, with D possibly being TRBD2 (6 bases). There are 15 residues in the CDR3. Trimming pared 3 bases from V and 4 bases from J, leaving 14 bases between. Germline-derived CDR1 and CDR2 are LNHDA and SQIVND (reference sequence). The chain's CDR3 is CASSMEGREADTQYF. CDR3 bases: TGTGCCAGTAGTATGGAGGGACGGGAAGCAGATACGCAGTATTTT.

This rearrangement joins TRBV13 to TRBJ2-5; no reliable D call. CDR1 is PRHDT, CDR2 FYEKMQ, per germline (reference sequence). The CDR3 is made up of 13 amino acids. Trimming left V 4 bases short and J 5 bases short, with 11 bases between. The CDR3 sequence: CASSSPEAETQYF. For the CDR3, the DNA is TGTGCCAGCAGCTCACCTGAGGCGGAGACCCAGTACTTC.

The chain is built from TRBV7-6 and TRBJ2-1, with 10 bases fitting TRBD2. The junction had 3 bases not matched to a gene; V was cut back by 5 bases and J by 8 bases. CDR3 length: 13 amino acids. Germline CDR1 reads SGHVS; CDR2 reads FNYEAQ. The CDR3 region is CASSTGTSDEQFF. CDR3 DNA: TGTGCCAGCAGCACCGGGACTAGCGATGAGCAGTTCTTC. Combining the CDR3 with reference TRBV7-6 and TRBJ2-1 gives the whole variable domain GAGVSQSPRYKVTKRGQDVALRCDPISGHVSLYWYRQALGQGPEFLTYFNYEAQQDKSGLPNDRFSAERPEGSISTLTIQRTEQRDSAMYRCASSTGTSDEQFFGPGTRLTVL.

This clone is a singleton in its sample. The CDR3 is CASSSPGGSSINYGYTF. The DNA for the CDR3 is TGTGCCAGCAGCAGCCCAGGGGGCTCGTCCATTAACTATGGCTACACCTTC. J is TRBJ1-2 and V is TRBV9, with 8 nucleotides matching TRBD1. This CDR3 is built from 17 residues. CDR1 is SGDLS and CDR2 is YYNGEE in the germline V gene. The J segment lost 1 base and the V segment lost 4 bases, leaving 12 bases of the junction unmatched.

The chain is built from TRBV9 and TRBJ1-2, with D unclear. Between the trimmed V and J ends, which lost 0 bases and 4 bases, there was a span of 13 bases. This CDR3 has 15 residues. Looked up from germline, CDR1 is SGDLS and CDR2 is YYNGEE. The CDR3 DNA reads TGTGCCAGCAGCGTAGTTCACTCTCCCTTCTATGGCTACACCTTC. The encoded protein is CASSVVHSPFYGYTF.

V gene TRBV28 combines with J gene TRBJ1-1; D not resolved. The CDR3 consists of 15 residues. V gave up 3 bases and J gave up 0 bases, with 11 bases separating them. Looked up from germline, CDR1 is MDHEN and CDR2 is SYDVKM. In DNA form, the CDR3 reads TGTGCCAGCAGTTTGTCCCGTCTTATGAACACTGAAGCTTTCTTT. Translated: CASSLSRLMNTEAFF. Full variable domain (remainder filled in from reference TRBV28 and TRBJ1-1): DVKVTQSSRYLVKRTGEKVFLECVQDMDHENMFWYRQDPGLGLRLIYFSYDVKMKEKGDIPEGYSVSREKKERFSLILESASTNQTSMYLCASSLSRLMNTEAFFGQGTRLTVV.

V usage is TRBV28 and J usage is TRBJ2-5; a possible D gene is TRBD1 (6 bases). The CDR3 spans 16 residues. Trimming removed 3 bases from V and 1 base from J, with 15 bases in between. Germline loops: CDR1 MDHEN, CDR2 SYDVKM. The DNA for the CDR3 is TGTGCCAGCAGTTTGTACACAGGGAAGACCCAAGAGACCCAGTACTTC. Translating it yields CASSLYTGKTQETQYF.

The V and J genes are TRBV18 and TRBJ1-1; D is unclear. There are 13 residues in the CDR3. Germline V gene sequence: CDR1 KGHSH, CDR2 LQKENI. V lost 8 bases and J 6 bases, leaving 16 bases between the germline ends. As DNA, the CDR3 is TGTGCCAGCCGCGAAACGATCGAGTCTGAAGCTTTCTTT. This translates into CASRETIESEAFF.

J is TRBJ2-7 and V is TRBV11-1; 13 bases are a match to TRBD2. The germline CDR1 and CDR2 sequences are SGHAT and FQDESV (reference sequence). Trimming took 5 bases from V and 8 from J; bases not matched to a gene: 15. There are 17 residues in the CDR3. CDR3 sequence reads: CASSQSTSGRDGLKQYF. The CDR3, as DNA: TGTGCCAGCAGCCAAAGCACTAGCGGGAGGGACGGCCTTAAGCAGTACTTC.

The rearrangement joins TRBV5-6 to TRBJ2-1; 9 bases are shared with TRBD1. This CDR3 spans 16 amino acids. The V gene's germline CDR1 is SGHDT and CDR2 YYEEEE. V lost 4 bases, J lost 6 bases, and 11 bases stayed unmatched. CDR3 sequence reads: CASSERPGQGGNEQFF. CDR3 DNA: TGTGCCAGCAGCGAGCGCCCGGGACAGGGTGGCAATGAGCAGTTCTTC.

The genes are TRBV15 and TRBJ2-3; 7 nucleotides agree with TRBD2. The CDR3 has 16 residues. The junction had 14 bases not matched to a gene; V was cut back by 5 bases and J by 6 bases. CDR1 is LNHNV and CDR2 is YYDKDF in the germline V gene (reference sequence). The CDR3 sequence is CATSPMGGAGTDTQYF. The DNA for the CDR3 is TGTGCCACCAGCCCCATGGGGGGAGCGGGAACGGATACGCAGTATTTT.

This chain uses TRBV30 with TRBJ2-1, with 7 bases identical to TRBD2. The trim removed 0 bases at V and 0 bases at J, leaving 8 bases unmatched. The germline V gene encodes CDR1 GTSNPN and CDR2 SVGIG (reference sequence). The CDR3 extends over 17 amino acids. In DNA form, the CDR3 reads TGTGCCTGGAGTGTACGGGACTATATTGGCTCCTACAATGAGCAGTTCTTC. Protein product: CAWSVRDYIGSYNEQFF.